One and the same sample provided the 16 T cell receptor beta chains below, sequenced in a study of blood T cell repertoires in COVID-19. Assay used: immunoSEQ multiplex PCR; TCRdb lists only in-frame clones, some missing. The profile shows approximately 300,000 clones, around 90% of them singletons. The sample taken for sequencing was PBMCs or T cells enriched from blood (not recorded which). The receptors were sampled from a man in his 60s who had recovered from COVID-19.

This chain uses TRBV29-1 with TRBJ1-1, with 8 bases aligning to TRBD1. There are 12 residues in the CDR3. The junction had 2 bases not matched to a gene; V was cut back by 7 bases and J by 1 base. In germline, CDR1 is SQVTM, CDR2 ANQGSEA. The CDR3: CSGTGGNTEAFF. The DNA of the CDR3 is TGCAGCGGAACAGGGGGGAACACTGAAGCTTTCTTT.

The gene calls are TRBV7-9 and TRBJ2-1; 8 bases map to TRBD1. The germline gives CDR1 SEHNR, CDR2 FQNEAQ (reference sequence). With 2 bases clipped from V and 3 bases from J, the junction kept 3 bases outside the gene matches. The CDR3 has 15 residues. As DNA, the CDR3 is TGTGCCAGCAGCTTATTACAGGGGGTCTACAATGAGCAGTTCTTC. Translating gives CASSLLQGVYNEQFF.

The J gene is TRBJ1-2, the V gene TRBV5-1, with TRBD1 matching 9 bases. Germline V lookup: CDR1 SGHRS, CDR2 YFSETQ. The ends lost 4 bases at V and 5 bases at J; junction bases unmatched: 18. CDR3 size: 18 residues. CDR3 in DNA: TGCGCCAGCAGCCCGACCCAATTTCCGGGACAGGGTAATTATGGCTACACCTTC. It encodes CASSPTQFPGQGNYGYTF.

This chain joins TRBV27 and TRBJ1-2; 9 bases line up with TRBD1. Germline CDR1 reads MNHEY; CDR2 reads SMNVEV (reference sequence). The CDR3 covers 13 residues. Trimming at V came to 5 bases and at J to 9 bases, leaving 7 bases not matched to a gene. The CDR3 reads CASSRTGEVSYTF. CDR3 bases: TGTGCCAGCAGTAGGACAGGGGAAGTGAGCTACACCTTC.

Details on this clone: In the same sample, other DNA sequences code for this CDR3. The DNA for the CDR3 is TGTGCCAGCAGCTCCGGTGGTCCCTACGAGCAGTACTTC. Translation gives CASSSGGPYEQYF. V and J are TRBV7-9 and TRBJ2-7, with D unresolved. Germline V lookup: CDR1 SEHNR, CDR2 FQNEAQ (reference sequence). Trimming took off 4 bases at V and 2 bases at J, with 9 bases between the two ends. The CDR3 runs 13 residues. Based on the CDR3 plus reference TRBV7-9 and TRBJ2-7, the full variable domain is DTGVSQNPRHKITKRGQNVTFRCDPISEHNRLYWYRQTLGQGPEFLTYFQNEAQLEKSRLLSDRFSAERPKGSFSTLEIQRTEQGDSAMYLCASSSGGPYEQYFGPGTRLTVT.

This CDR3 reads CAWRGTGSLSGANVLTF. CDR3 sequence (DNA): TGTGCCTGGAGGGGGACAGGGTCCCTTTCTGGGGCCAACGTCCTGACTTTC. The chain has TRBV30 and TRBJ2-6; TRBD1 matches at 9 bases. Germline V CDR1 and CDR2: GTSNPN, SVGIG (reference sequence). The CDR3 is 17 amino acids. Unmatched junction bases numbered 7, after V lost 3 bases and J lost 1 base.

The chain is built from TRBV20-1 and TRBJ1-1; a possible D gene is TRBD1 (5 bases). CDR1 and CDR2 from the germline V gene are DFQATT and SNEGSKA (reference sequence). V lost 3 bases and J 0 bases, leaving 8 bases between the germline ends. The CDR3 is made up of 13 amino acids. CDR3 protein: CSASKDMNTEAFF. The CDR3 DNA reads as TGCAGTGCTAGTAAGGACATGAACACTGAAGCTTTCTTT.

The chain combines TRBV27 with TRBJ2-7, with a possible D match to TRBD1 (6 bases). The CDR3 is made up of 13 amino acids. Trimming left V 2 bases short and J 7 bases short, with 12 bases between. From germline, CDR1 is MNHEY and CDR2 SMNVEV (reference sequence). CDR3 loop: CASSLGQGPEQYF. The CDR3 DNA reads as TGTGCCAGCAGTTTAGGGCAGGGGCCTGAGCAGTACTTC.

The genes are TRBV4-1 and TRBJ1-3; 11 bases agree with TRBD1. Germline V gene lookup returns CDR1 MGHRA and CDR2 YSYEKL. The CDR3 covers 21 residues. The V segment lost 4 bases and the J segment 1 base; nucleotides outside the gene matches: 18. CDR3 residues: CASSRAPLTGQGAKSGNTIYF. The CDR3 DNA follows: TGCGCCAGCAGCCGGGCGCCTTTGACCGGACAGGGGGCAAAGTCTGGAAACACCATATATTTT.

V is TRBV7-3 and J is TRBJ2-2; D uncertain. From germline, CDR1 is SGHTA and CDR2 FQGTGA. This CDR3 contains 15 residues. V lost 0 bases and J 6 bases, leaving 11 bases between the germline ends. CDR3 amino acids: CASSLTRGSAGELFF. The DNA for the CDR3 is TGTGCCAGCAGCTTAACGCGAGGATCCGCCGGGGAGCTGTTTTTT.

The chain recombines TRBV30 with TRBJ1-1; D might be TRBD1 (5 bases). Trimming took 3 bases from V and 1 from J, leaving 12 bases between them. CDR1 and CDR2 from the germline V gene are GTSNPN and SVGIG (reference sequence). This CDR3 contains 14 residues. The CDR3 coding sequence is TGTGCCTGGAGCCGCGGGACGGCGAACACTGAAGCTTTCTTT. This sequence encodes CAWSRGTANTEAFF. The full variable domain, completed using reference TRBV30 and TRBJ1-1, is SQTIHQWPATLVQPVGSPLSLECTVEGTSNPNLYWYRQAAGRGLQLLFYSVGIGQISSEVPQNLSASRPQDRQFILSSKKLLLSDSGFYLCAWSRGTANTEAFFGQGTRLTVV.

J is TRBJ2-1 and V is TRBV7-9; TRBD2 agrees at 14 bases. CDR1 and CDR2 from the germline V gene are SEHNR and FQNEAQ (reference sequence). CDR3 length: 15 amino acids. The junction had 9 bases not matched to a gene; V was cut back by 5 bases and J by 12 bases. The CDR3, as DNA: TGTGCCAGCAGCAAGACTGGGACTAGCGGGAGTGCGCAGTTCTTC. Amino acids: CASSKTGTSGSAQFF.

The chain recombines TRBV24-1 with TRBJ2-1; D might be TRBD1 (8 bases). CDR3 length: 15 amino acids. Trimming removed 4 bases at V and 6 bases at J, with 15 bases between. CDR1 and CDR2 from the germline V gene are KGHDR and SFDVKD. DNA of the CDR3: TGTGCCACCAGTGACGTACAGGGGGGGCTCAATGAGCAGTTCTTC. Encoded protein: CATSDVQGGLNEQFF.

In DNA form, the CDR3 reads TGCGCCAGCAGCGAAGGGGGATTCTCCTACGAGCAGTACTTC. It translates to CASSEGGFSYEQYF. The chain carries TRBV5-1 and TRBJ2-7, with D possibly being TRBD1 (6 bases). From germline, CDR1 is SGHRS and CDR2 YFSETQ. Trimming took 4 bases from V and 0 from J, leaving 11 bases between them. This CDR3 has 14 amino acids.

The CDR3 is CASSPRQGSTDTQYF. As DNA, the CDR3 is TGTGCCAGCTCACCACGACAGGGGAGCACAGATACGCAGTATTTT. This sequence joins TRBV18 and TRBJ2-3, with 8 bases lining up with TRBD1. CDR3 length: 15 amino acids. Germline V gives CDR1 KGHSH, CDR2 LQKENI. The V and J ends lost 1 base and 0 bases, in that order; junction bases with no gene match: 0.

As DNA, the CDR3 is TGTGCCAGCTCACCACTGGCGGGGGGCCAAGAGACCCAGTACTTC. Translating gives CASSPLAGGQETQYF. V and J are TRBV18 and TRBJ2-5; 8 bases are a match to TRBD2. Germline CDR1 and CDR2: KGHSH and LQKENI. The CDR3 has 15 residues. Trimming at V came to 1 base and at J to 1 base, leaving 2 bases not matched to a gene.